This section outlines one T cell receptor (beta chain) sequence together with its context. No antigen is known for it. This sample includes further DNA sequences coding for the same CDR3. Naive CD8 populations comprised CD45RO-negative cells positively selected for CCR7, excluding terminally differentiated effector memory CD45RA+ cells. This specimen comes from a study of shared clonotypes between healthy human individuals. Study background: With ages of 18 to 49, the donors were a couple of women and three men.

Study-wide results and caveats: Donor scarcity curtailed the genetic and exposure-history diversity represented herein.

The genomic DNA of each subset was split evenly across several immunoSEQ plates. TCRdb's table, derived via immunoSEQ multiplex PCR, lists solely in-frame clones and lacks some. The sample lists about 2 million clones; approximately 94% were seen once. The CDR3 contains 12 residues. Trimming removed 5 bases from V and 0 bases from J, with 6 bases in between. The V gene's germline CDR1 is SQVTM and CDR2 ANQGSEA. The clonotype originates from a man aged 18 to 29 in good health. The sample comprised naive CD8+ T cells sorted from blood. The chain joins TRBV29-1 to TRBJ2-3; either TRBD1 or TRBD2 may supply D (5 bases each). As DNA, the CDR3 is TGCAGCGTTTGGGACAGCACAGATACGCAGTATTTT. This translates into CSVWDSTDTQYF.